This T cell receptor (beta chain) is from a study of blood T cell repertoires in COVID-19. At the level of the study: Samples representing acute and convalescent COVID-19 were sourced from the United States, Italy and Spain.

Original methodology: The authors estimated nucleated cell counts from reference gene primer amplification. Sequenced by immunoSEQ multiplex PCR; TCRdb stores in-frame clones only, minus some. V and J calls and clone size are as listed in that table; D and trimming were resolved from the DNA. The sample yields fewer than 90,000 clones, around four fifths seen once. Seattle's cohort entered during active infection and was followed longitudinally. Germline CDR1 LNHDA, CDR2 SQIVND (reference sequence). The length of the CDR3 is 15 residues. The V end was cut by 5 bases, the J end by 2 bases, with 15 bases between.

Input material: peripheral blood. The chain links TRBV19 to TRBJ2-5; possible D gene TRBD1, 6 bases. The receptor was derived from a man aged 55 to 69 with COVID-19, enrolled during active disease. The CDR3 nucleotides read TGTGCCAGTAGTCTTACAGGGTTAGAACAAGAGACCCAGTACTTC. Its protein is CASSLTGLEQETQYF.